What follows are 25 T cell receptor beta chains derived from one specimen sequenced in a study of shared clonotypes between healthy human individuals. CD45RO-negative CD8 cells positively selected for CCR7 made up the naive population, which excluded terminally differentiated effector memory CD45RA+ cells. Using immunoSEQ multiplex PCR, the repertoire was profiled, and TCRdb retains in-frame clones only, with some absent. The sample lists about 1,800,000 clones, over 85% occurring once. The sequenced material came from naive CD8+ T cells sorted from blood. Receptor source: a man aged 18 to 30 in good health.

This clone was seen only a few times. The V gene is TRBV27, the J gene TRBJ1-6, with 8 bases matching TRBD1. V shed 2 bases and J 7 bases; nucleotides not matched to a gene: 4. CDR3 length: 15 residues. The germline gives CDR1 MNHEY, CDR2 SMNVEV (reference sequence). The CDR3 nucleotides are TGTGCCAGCAGTTTAACTAGGACAGGGAATTCACCCCTCCACTTT. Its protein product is CASSLTRTGNSPLHF.

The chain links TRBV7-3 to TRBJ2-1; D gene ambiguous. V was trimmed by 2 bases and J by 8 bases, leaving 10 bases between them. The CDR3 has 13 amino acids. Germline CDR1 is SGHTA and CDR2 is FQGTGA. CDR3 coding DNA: TGTGCCAGCAGCTTAGTAACGGGCGATGAGCAGTTCTTC. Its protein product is CASSLVTGDEQFF.

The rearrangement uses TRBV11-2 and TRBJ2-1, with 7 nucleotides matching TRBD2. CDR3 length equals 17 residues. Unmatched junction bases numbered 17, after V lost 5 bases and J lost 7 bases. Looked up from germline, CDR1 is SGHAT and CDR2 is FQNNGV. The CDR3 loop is CASSPHPLGGGGNEQFF. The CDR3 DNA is TGTGCCAGCAGCCCGCACCCCCTGGGGGGGGGAGGTAATGAGCAGTTCTTC.

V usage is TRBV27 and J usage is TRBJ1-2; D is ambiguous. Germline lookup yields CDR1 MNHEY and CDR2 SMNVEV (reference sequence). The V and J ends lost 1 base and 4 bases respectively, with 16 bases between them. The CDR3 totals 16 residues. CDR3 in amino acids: CASSLLGGRESYGYTF. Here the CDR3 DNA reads TGTGCCAGCAGTTTATTGGGCGGCAGAGAGAGCTATGGCTACACCTTC.

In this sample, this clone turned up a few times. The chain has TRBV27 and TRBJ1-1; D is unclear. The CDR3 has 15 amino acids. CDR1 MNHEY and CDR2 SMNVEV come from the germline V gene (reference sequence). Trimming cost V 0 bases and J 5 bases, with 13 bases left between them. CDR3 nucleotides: TGTGCCAGCAGTTTATCACCGGGGAGTGCTACTGAAGCTTTCTTT. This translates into CASSLSPGSATEAFF.

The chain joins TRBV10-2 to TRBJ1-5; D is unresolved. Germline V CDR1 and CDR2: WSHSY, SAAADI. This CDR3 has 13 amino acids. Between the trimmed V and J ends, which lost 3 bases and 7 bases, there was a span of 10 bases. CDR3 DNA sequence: TGCGCCAGCAGTGACCTACCTGGGCAGCCCCAGCATTTT. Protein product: CASSDLPGQPQHF.

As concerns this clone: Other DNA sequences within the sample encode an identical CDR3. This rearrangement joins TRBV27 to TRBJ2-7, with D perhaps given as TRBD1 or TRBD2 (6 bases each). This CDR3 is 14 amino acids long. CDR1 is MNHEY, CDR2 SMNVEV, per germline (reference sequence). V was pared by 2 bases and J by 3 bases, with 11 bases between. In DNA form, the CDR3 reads TGTGCCAGCAGTTTAAGGGGGGCGATCTACGAGCAGTACTTC. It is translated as CASSLRGAIYEQYF.

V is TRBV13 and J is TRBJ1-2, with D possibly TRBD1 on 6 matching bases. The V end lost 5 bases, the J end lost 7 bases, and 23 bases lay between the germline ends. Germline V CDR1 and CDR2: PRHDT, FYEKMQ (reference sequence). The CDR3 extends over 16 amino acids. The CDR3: CASSIQGGVLIGGYTF. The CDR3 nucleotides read TGTGCCAGCAGCATACAGGGTGGGGTGCTGATTGGTGGCTACACCTTC.

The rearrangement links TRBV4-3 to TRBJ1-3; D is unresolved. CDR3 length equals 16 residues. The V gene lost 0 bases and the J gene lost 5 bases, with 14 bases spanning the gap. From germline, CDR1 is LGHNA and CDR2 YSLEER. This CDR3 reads CASSQDREAMRNTIYF. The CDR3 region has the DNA TGCGCCAGCAGCCAAGATCGGGAAGCCATGAGAAACACCATATATTTT.

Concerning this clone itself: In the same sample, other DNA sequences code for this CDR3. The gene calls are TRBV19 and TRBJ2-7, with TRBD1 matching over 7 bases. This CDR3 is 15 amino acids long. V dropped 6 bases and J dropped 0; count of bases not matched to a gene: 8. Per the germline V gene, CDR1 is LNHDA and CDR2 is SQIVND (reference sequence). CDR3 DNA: TGTGCCAGTAGCCCCTCGACAGGGAGCTCCTACGAGCAGTACTTC. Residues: CASSPSTGSSYEQYF.

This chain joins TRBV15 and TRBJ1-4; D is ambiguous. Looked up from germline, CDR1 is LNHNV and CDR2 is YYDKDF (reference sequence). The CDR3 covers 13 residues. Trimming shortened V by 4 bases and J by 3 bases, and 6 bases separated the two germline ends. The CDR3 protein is CATSNQANEKLFF. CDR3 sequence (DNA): TGTGCCACCAGCAACCAGGCTAATGAAAAACTGTTTTTT.

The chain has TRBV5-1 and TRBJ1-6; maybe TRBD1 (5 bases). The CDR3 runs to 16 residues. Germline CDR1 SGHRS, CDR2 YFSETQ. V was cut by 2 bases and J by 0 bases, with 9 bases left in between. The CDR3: CASSFEGSSYNSPLHF. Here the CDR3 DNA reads TGCGCCAGCAGCTTTGAGGGGAGCTCCTATAATTCACCCCTCCACTTT. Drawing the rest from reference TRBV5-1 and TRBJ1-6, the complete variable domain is KAGVTQTPRYLIKTRGQQVTLSCSPISGHRSVSWYQQTPGQGLQFLFEYFSETQRNKGNFPGRFSGRQFSNSRSEMNVSTLELGDSALYLCASSFEGSSYNSPLHFGNGTRLTVT.

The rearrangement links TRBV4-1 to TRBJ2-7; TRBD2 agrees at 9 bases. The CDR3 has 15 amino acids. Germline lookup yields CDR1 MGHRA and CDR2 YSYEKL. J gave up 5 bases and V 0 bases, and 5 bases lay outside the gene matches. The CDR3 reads CASSQEMVAGDEQYF. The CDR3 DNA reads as TGCGCCAGCAGCCAAGAGATGGTAGCGGGGGACGAGCAGTACTTC.

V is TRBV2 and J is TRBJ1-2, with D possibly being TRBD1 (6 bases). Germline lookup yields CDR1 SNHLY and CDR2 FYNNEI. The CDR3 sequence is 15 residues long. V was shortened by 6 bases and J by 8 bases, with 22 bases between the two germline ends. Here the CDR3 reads CASRTGAGAGDGYTF. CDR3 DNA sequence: TGTGCCAGCAGGACCGGGGCGGGGGCTGGCGACGGCTACACCTTC.

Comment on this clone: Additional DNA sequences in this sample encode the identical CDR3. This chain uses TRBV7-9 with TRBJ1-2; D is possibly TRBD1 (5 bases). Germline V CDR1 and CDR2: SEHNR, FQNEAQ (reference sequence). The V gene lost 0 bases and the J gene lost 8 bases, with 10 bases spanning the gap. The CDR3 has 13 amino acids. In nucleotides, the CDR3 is TGTGCCAGCAGCTTAGCGGTGGGGGACGGCTACACCTTC. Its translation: CASSLAVGDGYTF.

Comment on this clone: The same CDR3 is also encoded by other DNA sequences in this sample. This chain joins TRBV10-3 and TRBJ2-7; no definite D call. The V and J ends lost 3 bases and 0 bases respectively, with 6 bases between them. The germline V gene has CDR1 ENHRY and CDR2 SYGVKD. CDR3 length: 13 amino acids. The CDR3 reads CAISEGSSYEQYF. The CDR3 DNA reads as TGTGCCATCAGTGAAGGTTCCTCCTACGAGCAGTACTTC.

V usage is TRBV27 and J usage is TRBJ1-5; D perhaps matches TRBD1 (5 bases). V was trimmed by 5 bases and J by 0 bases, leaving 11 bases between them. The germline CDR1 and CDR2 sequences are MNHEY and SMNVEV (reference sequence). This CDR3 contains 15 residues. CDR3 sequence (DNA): TGTGCCAGCAGTACGACAGCTATTAGCAATCAGCCCCAGCATTTT. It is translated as CASSTTAISNQPQHF.

The CDR3 protein is CASSDRLAVVQETQYF. Written as DNA, the CDR3 is TGTGCCAGCAGCGACCGACTAGCGGTTGTACAAGAGACCCAGTACTTC. The chain combines TRBV7-9 with TRBJ2-5, with 9 nucleotides matching TRBD2. J was trimmed by 2 bases and V by 5 bases; bases with no gene match: 9. The CDR3 is made up of 16 amino acids. Germline V gives CDR1 SEHNR, CDR2 FQNEAQ (reference sequence).

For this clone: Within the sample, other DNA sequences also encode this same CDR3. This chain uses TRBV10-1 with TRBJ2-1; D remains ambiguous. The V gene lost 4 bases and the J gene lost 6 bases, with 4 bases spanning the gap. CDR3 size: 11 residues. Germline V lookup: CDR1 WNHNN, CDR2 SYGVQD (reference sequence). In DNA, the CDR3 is TGCGCCAGCAGTGGGGGCAATGAGCAGTTCTTC. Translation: CASSGGNEQFF.

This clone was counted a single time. CDR3 sequence: CASSPWAPGGGDNEQFF. The CDR3 bases are TGTGCCAGCAGCCCTTGGGCCCCAGGGGGAGGTGACAATGAGCAGTTCTTC. The J gene is TRBJ2-1, the V gene TRBV28, with D possibly matching TRBD1 (7 bases). CDR3 length: 17 amino acids. Per the germline V gene, CDR1 is MDHEN and CDR2 is SYDVKM. V was pared by 6 bases and J by 5 bases, with 23 bases between.

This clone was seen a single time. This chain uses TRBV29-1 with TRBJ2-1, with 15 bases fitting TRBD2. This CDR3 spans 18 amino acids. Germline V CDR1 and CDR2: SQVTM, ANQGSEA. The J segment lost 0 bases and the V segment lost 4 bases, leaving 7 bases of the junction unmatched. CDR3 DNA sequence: TGCAGCGTTGCTGGACTAGCGGGAGGGCCTAGCTCCTACAATGAGCAGTTCTTC. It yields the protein CSVAGLAGGPSSYNEQFF.

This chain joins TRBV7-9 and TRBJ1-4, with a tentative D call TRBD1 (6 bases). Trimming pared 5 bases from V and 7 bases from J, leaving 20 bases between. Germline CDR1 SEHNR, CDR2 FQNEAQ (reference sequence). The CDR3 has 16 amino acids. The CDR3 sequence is CASSRFAGAGGEKLFF. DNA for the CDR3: TGTGCCAGCAGCCGCTTCGCAGGGGCTGGAGGTGAAAAACTGTTTTTT.

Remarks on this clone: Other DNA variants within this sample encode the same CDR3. In DNA form, the CDR3 reads TGTGCCAGCAGCGTATCAGGGTATGGCTACACCTTC. It yields the protein CASSVSGYGYTF. The V gene is TRBV9, the J gene TRBJ1-2, with D tentatively TRBD1 (5 bases). The CDR3 covers 12 residues. In germline, CDR1 is SGDLS, CDR2 YYNGEE. V was shortened by 1 base and J by 5 bases, with 6 bases between the two germline ends.

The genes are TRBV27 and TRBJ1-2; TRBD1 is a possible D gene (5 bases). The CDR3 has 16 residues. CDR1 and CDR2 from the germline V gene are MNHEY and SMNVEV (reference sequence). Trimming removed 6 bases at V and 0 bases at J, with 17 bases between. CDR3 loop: CASRVGFGAPNYGYTF. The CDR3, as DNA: TGTGCCAGCAGAGTAGGCTTCGGGGCCCCTAACTATGGCTACACCTTC.

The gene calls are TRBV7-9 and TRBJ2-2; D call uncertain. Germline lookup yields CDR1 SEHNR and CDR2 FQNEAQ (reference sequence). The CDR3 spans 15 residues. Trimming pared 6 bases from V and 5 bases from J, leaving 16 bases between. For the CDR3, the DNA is TGTGCCAGCAGGGCACCCGAGACTGGGACCGGGGAGCTGTTTTTT. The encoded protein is CASRAPETGTGELFF.